The 9 T cell receptor beta chains below were found in one sample sequenced in a study of beta chain features in type 1 diabetes. What was sequenced were expressed TCRB transcripts, since all of the isolated RNA had been reverse transcribed. TCRdb's table, derived via immunoSEQ multiplex PCR, lists solely in-frame clones and lacks some. The sample includes 30,000 to 45,000 clones, around 64% of them seen just once. Sequencing used Tregs from blood. The source is a woman between 25 and 40 years old in good health.

The chain couples TRBV5-1 to TRBJ2-7; a possible D gene is TRBD1 (6 bases). V was cut by 2 bases and J by 0 bases, with 12 bases left in between. Germline V CDR1 and CDR2: SGHRS, YFSETQ. The CDR3 length is 15 residues. Here the CDR3 reads CASSFLGTLSYEQYF. In DNA form, the CDR3 reads TGCGCCAGCAGCTTTTTGGGGACACTCTCCTACGAGCAGTACTTC.

The chain joins TRBV6-6 to TRBJ2-3; D not certain. Trimming left V 0 bases short and J 2 bases short, with 9 bases between. The CDR3 length is 15 residues. Germline-derived CDR1 and CDR2 are MNHNY and SVGAGI (reference sequence). The CDR3 protein is CASSYSSSVTDTQYF. The CDR3, as DNA: TGTGCCAGCAGTTACTCGAGCAGCGTCACAGATACGCAGTATTTT.

This chain connects TRBV19 to TRBJ1-2; D gene uncertain. From germline, CDR1 is LNHDA and CDR2 SQIVND (reference sequence). V gave up 5 bases and J gave up 7 bases, with 17 bases separating them. The CDR3 is 14 residues long. DNA of the CDR3: TGTGCCAGTAGTTCCGGACTTACGGCGAGTGGCTACACCTTC. Translated: CASSSGLTASGYTF.

This chain joins TRBV4-2 and TRBJ2-6; 7 bases align to TRBD1. Per germline, CDR1 LGHNA and CDR2 YNFKEQ. V was pared by 7 bases and J by 0 bases, with 6 bases of the junction left unmatched. The CDR3 covers 16 residues. In nucleotides, the CDR3 is TGTGCCAGCACCCAGACAGGGCTCTCTGGGGCCAACGTCCTGACTTTC. Its protein is CASTQTGLSGANVLTF.

The genes are TRBV7-3 and TRBJ1-6; D gene unclear. Trimming took 5 bases from V and 4 from J, leaving 12 bases between them. CDR1 is SGHTA, CDR2 FQGTGA, per germline. The CDR3 covers 15 residues. This CDR3 is CASSVTSGYNSPLHF. CDR3 nucleotides: TGTGCCAGCAGCGTTACATCCGGGTATAATTCACCCCTCCACTTT. The full variable domain, in which reference TRBV7-3 and TRBJ1-6 provide the parts outside the CDR3, is GAGVSQTPSNKVTEKGKYVELRCDPISGHTALYWYRQSLGQGPEFLIYFQGTGAADDSGLPNDRFFAVRPEGSVSTLKIQRTERGDSAVYLCASSVTSGYNSPLHFGNGTRLTVT.

This clone has a handful of counts. The chain is built from TRBV9 and TRBJ2-3, with D perhaps matching TRBD2 (6 bases). The germline CDR1 and CDR2 sequences are SGDLS and YYNGEE. The CDR3 runs 14 residues. Trimming took 10 bases from V and 2 from J, leaving 17 bases between them. The CDR3 spells CASGPGLNTDTQYF. The CDR3, as DNA: TGTGCCTCAGGACCGGGACTTAACACAGATACGCAGTATTTT.

Only a few counts were recorded for this clone. The chain recombines TRBV6-6 with TRBJ1-2; D is unclear. The CDR3 has 13 residues. V gave up 2 bases and J gave up 0 bases, with 4 bases separating them. CDR1 and CDR2 (germline): MNHNY, SVGAGI (reference sequence). CDR3 sequence (DNA): TGTGCCAGCAGTTACGCAGCTAACTATGGCTACACCTTC. Its protein is CASSYAANYGYTF.

This chain connects TRBV28 to TRBJ2-7; tentatively, D is TRBD2 (5 bases). Between the trimmed V and J ends, which lost 5 bases and 4 bases, there was a span of 6 bases. The CDR3 contains 11 residues. Germline-derived CDR1 and CDR2 are MDHEN and SYDVKM. CDR3 nucleotide sequence: TGTGCCAGCAGTGGGAGATACGAGCAGTACTTC. It specifies CASSGRYEQYF.

This clone was counted only a few times. V and J are TRBV29-1 and TRBJ2-2; a possible D gene is TRBD2 (5 bases). With 3 bases removed from V and 1 base from J, the gap between germline ends came to 6 bases. From germline, CDR1 is SQVTM and CDR2 ANQGSEA. The CDR3 has 13 residues. CDR3 bases: TGCAGCGTTGACCGGGGGAACACCGGGGAGCTGTTTTTT. Amino acids: CSVDRGNTGELFF.